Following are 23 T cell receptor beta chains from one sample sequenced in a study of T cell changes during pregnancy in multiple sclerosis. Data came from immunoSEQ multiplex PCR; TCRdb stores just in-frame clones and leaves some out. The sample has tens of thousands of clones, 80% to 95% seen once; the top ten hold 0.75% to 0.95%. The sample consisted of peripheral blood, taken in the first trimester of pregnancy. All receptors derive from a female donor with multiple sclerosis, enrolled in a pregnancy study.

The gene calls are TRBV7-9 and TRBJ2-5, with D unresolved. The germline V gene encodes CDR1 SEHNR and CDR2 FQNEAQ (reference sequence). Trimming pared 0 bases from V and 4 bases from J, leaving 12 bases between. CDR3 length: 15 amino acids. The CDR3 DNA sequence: TGTGCCAGCAGCTTAGCGCGAGGTATTTCAGAGACCCAGTACTTC. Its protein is CASSLARGISETQYF.

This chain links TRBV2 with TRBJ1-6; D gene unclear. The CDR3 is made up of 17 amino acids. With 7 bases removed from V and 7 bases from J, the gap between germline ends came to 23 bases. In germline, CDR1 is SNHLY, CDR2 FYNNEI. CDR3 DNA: TGTGCCAGCACCCAATCCCGATCCCTCTTAGTAAATTCACCCCTCCACTTT. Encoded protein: CASTQSRSLLVNSPLHF.

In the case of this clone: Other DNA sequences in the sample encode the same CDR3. Here the CDR3 DNA reads TGTGCCAGCAGTCCTACGGGGAACACTGAAGCTTTCTTT. This encodes CASSPTGNTEAFF. V gene TRBV6-5 combines with J gene TRBJ1-1; D unclear. This CDR3 contains 13 residues. Germline-derived CDR1 and CDR2 are MNHEY and SVGAGI. The V gene lost 5 bases and the J gene lost 1 base, with 8 bases spanning the gap.

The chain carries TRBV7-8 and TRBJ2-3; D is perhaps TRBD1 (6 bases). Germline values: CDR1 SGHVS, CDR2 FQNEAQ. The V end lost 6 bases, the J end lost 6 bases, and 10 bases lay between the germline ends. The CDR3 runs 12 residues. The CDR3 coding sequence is TGTGCCAGCAGGCGACAGGCTGATACGCAGTATTTT. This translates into CASRRQADTQYF.

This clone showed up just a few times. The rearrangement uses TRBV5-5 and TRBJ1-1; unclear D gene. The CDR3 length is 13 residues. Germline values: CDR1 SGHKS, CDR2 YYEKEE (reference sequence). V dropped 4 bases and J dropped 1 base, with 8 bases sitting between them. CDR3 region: CASSPRRNTEAFF. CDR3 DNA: TGTGCCAGCAGCCCCCGTAGGAACACTGAAGCTTTCTTT.

The CDR3 DNA sequence: TGTGCCAGCAGCCACGGACTAGAGGGCGATGAGCAGTTCTTC. The encoded protein is CASSHGLEGDEQFF. The J gene is TRBJ2-1, the V gene TRBV4-2; 7 positions match TRBD2. The trim removed 3 bases at V and 8 bases at J, leaving 7 bases unmatched. From germline, CDR1 is LGHNA and CDR2 YNFKEQ. This CDR3 is built from 14 residues.

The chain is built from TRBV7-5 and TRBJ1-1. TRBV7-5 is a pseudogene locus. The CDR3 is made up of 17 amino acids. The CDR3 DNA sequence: TGTGTCAGAAGCTTAGTCGTGGAGGGGACGGAGAACACTGAAGCTTTCTTT. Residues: CVRSLVVEGTENTEAFF.

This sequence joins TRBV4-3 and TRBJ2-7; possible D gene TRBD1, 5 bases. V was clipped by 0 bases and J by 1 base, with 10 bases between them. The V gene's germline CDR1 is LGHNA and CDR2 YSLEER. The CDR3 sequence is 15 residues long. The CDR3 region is CASSQDRGWSYEQYF. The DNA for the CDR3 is TGCGCCAGCAGCCAAGATAGGGGTTGGTCCTACGAGCAGTACTTC.

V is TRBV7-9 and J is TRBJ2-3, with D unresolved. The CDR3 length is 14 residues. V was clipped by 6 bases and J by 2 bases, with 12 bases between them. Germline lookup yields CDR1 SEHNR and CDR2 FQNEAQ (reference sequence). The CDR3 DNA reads TGTGCCAGCAGGCACGACACTCTCACAGATACGCAGTATTTT. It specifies CASRHDTLTDTQYF.

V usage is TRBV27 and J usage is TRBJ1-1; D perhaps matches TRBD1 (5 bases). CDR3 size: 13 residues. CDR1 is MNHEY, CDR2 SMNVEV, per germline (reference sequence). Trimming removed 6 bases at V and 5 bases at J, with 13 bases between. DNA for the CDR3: TGTGCCAGCAGCGAAGGGGTGGCGACTGAAGCTTTCTTT. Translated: CASSEGVATEAFF.

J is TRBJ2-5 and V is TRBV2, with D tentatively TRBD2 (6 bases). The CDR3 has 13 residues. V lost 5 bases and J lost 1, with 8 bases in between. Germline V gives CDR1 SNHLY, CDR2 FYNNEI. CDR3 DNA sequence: TGTGCCAGCAGTCGGGACTCCCAAGAGACCCAGTACTTC. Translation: CASSRDSQETQYF.

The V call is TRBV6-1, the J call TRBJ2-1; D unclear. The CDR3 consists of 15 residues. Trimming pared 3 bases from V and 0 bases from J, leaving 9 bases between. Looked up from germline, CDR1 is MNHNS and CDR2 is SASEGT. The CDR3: CASSDQPSSYNEQFF. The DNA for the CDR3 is TGTGCCAGCAGTGATCAACCGAGCTCCTACAATGAGCAGTTCTTC.

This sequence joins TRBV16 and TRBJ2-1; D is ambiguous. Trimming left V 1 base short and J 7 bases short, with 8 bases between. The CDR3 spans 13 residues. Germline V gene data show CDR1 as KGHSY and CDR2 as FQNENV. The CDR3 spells CASSQFHGNEQFF. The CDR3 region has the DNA TGTGCCAGCAGCCAATTTCACGGGAATGAGCAGTTCTTC.

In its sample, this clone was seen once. In nucleotides, the CDR3 is TGTGCCAGCAGTTACGTAGGGGCGTCCGAGCAGTACTTC. Protein: CASSYVGASEQYF. V gene TRBV6-5 combines with J gene TRBJ2-7, with D maybe TRBD1 (5 bases). This CDR3 is built from 13 residues. V gave up 2 bases and J gave up 6 bases, with 11 bases separating them. CDR1 and CDR2 from the germline V gene are MNHEY and SVGAGI.

The CDR3 loop reads CASRGQGNAEQYF. The CDR3 DNA reads as TGTGCCAGTAGGGGACAGGGAAATGCTGAGCAGTACTTC. The chain carries TRBV19 and TRBJ2-7; TRBD1 agrees at 9 bases. This CDR3 has 13 amino acids. V shed 6 bases and J 7 bases; nucleotides not matched to a gene: 7. From germline, CDR1 is LNHDA and CDR2 SQIVND (reference sequence).

The CDR3: CASLVPIFNYGYTF. DNA of the CDR3: TGTGCCAGCCTAGTTCCCATCTTTAACTATGGCTACACCTTC. V is TRBV2 and J is TRBJ1-2; D gene ambiguous. Trimming stripped 8 bases from V and 1 base from J, with 14 bases between. The CDR3 contains 14 residues. The V gene's germline CDR1 is SNHLY and CDR2 FYNNEI.

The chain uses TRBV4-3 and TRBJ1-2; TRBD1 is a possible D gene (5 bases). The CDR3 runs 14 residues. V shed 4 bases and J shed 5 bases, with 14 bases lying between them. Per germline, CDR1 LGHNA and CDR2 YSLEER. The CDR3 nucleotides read TGCGCCAGCAGCCCTATGGGAGGGGCTTATGGCTACACCTTC. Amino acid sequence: CASSPMGGAYGYTF.

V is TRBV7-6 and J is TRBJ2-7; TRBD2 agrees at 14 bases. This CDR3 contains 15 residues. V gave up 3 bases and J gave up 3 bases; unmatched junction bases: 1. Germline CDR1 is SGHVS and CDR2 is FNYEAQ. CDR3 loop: CASSFGLAGGYEQYF. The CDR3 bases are TGTGCCAGCAGCTTCGGACTAGCGGGGGGCTACGAGCAGTACTTC.

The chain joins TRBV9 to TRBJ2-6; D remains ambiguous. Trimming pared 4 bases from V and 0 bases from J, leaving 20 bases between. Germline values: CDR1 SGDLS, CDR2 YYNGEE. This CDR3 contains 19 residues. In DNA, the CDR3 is TGTGCCAGCAGCCTGGCGGTACGGATACCGAGCTCTGGGGCCAACGTCCTGACTTTC. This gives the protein CASSLAVRIPSSGANVLTF.

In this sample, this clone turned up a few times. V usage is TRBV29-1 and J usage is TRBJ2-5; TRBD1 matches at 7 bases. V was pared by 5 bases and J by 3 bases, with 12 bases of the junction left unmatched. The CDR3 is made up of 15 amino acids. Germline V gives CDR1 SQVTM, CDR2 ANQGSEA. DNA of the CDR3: TGCAGCGTTTTAAAGGGGCCCAGGGGGAAAGAGACCCAGTACTTC. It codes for CSVLKGPRGKETQYF.

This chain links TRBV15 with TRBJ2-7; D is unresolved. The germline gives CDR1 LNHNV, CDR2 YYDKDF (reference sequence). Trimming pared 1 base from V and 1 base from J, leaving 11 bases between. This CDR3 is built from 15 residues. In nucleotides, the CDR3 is TGTGCCACCAGCAGAGGGGTCGGGTCGTCCTACGAGCAGTACTTC. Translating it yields CATSRGVGSSYEQYF. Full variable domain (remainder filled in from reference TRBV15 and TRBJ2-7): DAMVIQNPRYQVTQFGKPVTLSCSQTLNHNVMYWYQQKSSQAPKLLFHYYDKDFNNEADTPDNFQSRRPNTSFCFLDIRSPGLGDTAMYLCATSRGVGSSYEQYFGPGTRLTVT.

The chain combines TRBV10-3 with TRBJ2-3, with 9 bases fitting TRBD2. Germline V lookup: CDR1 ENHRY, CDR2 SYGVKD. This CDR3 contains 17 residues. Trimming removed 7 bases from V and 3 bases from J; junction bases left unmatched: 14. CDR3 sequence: CAIKRMTSGKATDTQYF. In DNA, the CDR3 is TGTGCCATCAAGCGGATGACTAGCGGCAAAGCAACAGATACGCAGTATTTT.

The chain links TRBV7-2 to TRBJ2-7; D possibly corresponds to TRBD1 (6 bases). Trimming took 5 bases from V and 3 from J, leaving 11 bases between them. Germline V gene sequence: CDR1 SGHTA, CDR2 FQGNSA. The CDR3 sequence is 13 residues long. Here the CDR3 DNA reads TGTGCCAGCAGCCAAACAGGGATCTACGAGCAGTACTTC. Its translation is CASSQTGIYEQYF.